Listed below are T cell receptor beta chains from one sample, sequenced in a study of T cell repertoires in cytomegalovirus infection. TCRdb re-called the reads with MiXCR, one entry per CDR3 protein. This table holds around 630,000 distinct CDR3 sequences, 20% to 25% found once. The specimen sequenced was CD8+ T cells from PBMCs. The receptors originated from a human donor in good health (CMV status not recorded). Some clones in this sample may be carry-over from other donors' samples. Both conserved end residues are part of each CDR3. Fields, in order: D gene, J gene, clone size, V gene, CDR3 DNA, CDR3 protein. A D gene is named only where the DNA matches it firmly. Size values are once, few and many counts, or a class for expanded clones, and some rows have none.

D: NA
J: TRBJ1-5
size: NA
V: TRBV5-5
DNA: TGTGCCAGCAGCTTCGGCGGGGGGCCTCAGCCCCAGCATTTT
CDR3: CASSFGGGPQPQHF

D: NA
J: TRBJ1-1
size: few
V: TRBV13
DNA: TGTGCCAGCAGCCTTCCAAAAAGGGGGGCGTGGAACACTGAAGCTTTCTTT
CDR3: CASSLPKRGAWNTEAFF

D: NA
J: TRBJ2-1
size: NA
V: TRBV12-3/TRBV12-4
DNA: TGTGCCAGCCAATATACGGGGGTATACAATGAGCAGTTCTTC
CDR3: CASQYTGVYNEQFF

D: NA
J: TRBJ2-1
size: NA
V: TRBV20-1
DNA: TGCAGTTCCGCCGGGGGGCCTTACAATGAGCAGTTCTTC
CDR3: CSSAGGPYNEQFF

D: NA
J: TRBJ1-4
size: few
V: TRBV29-1
DNA: TGCAGCGGGTTGAGTAGTGGAAAACTGTTTTTT
CDR3: CSGLSSGKLFF

D: NA
J: TRBJ2-1
size: few
V: TRBV5-5
DNA: TGTGCCAGCAGCCCCGGGAACTACAATGAGCAGTTCTTC
CDR3: CASSPGNYNEQFF

D: NA
J: TRBJ2-3
size: NA
V: TRBV6-6
DNA: TGTGCCATCTCAAATAGAGAAACGCAGTATTTT
CDR3: CAISNRETQYF

D: NA
J: TRBJ2-7
size: NA
V: TRBV29-1
DNA: TGCAGCGTTGGAGGGGGGCCGCGACAATACTACGAGCAGTACTTC
CDR3: CSVGGGPRQYYEQYF

D: NA
J: TRBJ1-1
size: few
V: TRBV7-3
DNA: TGTGCCAGCAGCATGACAGCCGCGAACACTGAAGCTTTCTTT
CDR3: CASSMTAANTEAFF

D: NA
J: TRBJ2-5
size: many
V: TRBV7-9
DNA: TGTGCCAGCAGCTTTTTTGAGAATACCGAGACCCAGTACTTC
CDR3: CASSFFENTETQYF

D: NA
J: TRBJ2-1
size: few
V: TRBV10-3
DNA: TGTGCCATCAGAGTGACTAGTGACAATGAGCAGTTCTTC
CDR3: CAIRVTSDNEQFF

D: NA
J: TRBJ1-2
size: NA
V: TRBV29-1
DNA: TGCAGCGTTGACAAAGGTGACAGTGACGGCTACACCTTC
CDR3: CSVDKGDSDGYTF

D: NA
J: TRBJ1-5
size: NA
V: TRBV6-2/TRBV6-3
DNA: TGTGCCAGCAGTTACCGCAGTTCTAACACTTATAGCAATCAGCCCCAGCATTTT
CDR3: CASSYRSSNTYSNQPQHF

D: TRBD2
J: TRBJ2-3
size: few
V: TRBV20-1
DNA: TGCAGTGCTAGAGATCCGGTAGCGGGGGGCGGGGATACGCAGTATTTT
CDR3: CSARDPVAGGGDTQYF

D: NA
J: TRBJ2-3
size: few
V: TRBV2
DNA: TGTGCCAGCAGGGACACGGCGGGGTTGGCAGATACGCAGTATTTT
CDR3: CASRDTAGLADTQYF

D: NA
J: TRBJ1-4
size: NA
V: TRBV10-3
DNA: TGTGCCATCAGTGAGGCACAGGGACGCAAACTGTTTTTT
CDR3: CAISEAQGRKLFF

D: NA
J: TRBJ2-5
size: NA
V: TRBV6-6
DNA: TGTGCCAGCAGTTACTCGAGTGGGGGCGGTGAAGAGACCCAGTACTTC
CDR3: CASSYSSGGGEETQYF

D: TRBD1
J: TRBJ2-7
size: NA
V: TRBV20-1
DNA: TGCAGTGCTACGGACAGGGGATACGAGCAGTACTTC
CDR3: CSATDRGYEQYF

D: NA
J: TRBJ1-1
size: NA
V: TRBV5-5
DNA: TGTGTCAGCAGCTTAAACGACGGAGGACCTGGGGGTGAAGCTTTCTTT
CDR3: CVSSLNDGGPGGEAFF

D: TRBD2
J: TRBJ2-1
size: NA
V: TRBV2
DNA: TGTGCCACCCACGAACTAGCGGGGGCCCGTTCCTACAATGAGCAGTTCTTC
CDR3: CATHELAGARSYNEQFF

D: TRBD1
J: TRBJ2-1
size: many
V: TRBV7-3
DNA: TGTGCCAGCAGCTCCAGACAGGGAATACCCTACAATGAGCAGTTCTTC
CDR3: CASSSRQGIPYNEQFF

D: NA
J: TRBJ1-4
size: few
V: TRBV28
DNA: TGTGCCAGCAGTTTTGGGGGATCGGGTGAAAAACTGTTTTTT
CDR3: CASSFGGSGEKLFF

D: NA
J: TRBJ1-5
size: many
V: TRBV7-8
DNA: TGTGCCAGCAGCTTTATGCGGGCGGGGTATAGCAATCAGCCCCAGCATTTT
CDR3: CASSFMRAGYSNQPQHF

D: NA
J: TRBJ1-2
size: NA
V: TRBV29-1
DNA: TGCAGCGCGTCGCGGTTAGGGGCCCAGGCTAACTATGGCTACACCTTC
CDR3: CSASRLGAQANYGYTF

D: NA
J: TRBJ1-1
size: few
V: TRBV12-3/TRBV12-4
DNA: TGTGCCAGCACCCCGGGCCGGATTGAAGCTTTCTTT
CDR3: CASTPGRIEAFF

D: NA
J: TRBJ1-1
size: NA
V: TRBV4-1
DNA: TGCGCCAGCAGCCAAGACCCCTCGACAGCCGGGGGGACTGAAGCTTTCTTT
CDR3: CASSQDPSTAGGTEAFF

D: NA
J: TRBJ2-1
size: few
V: TRBV2
DNA: TGTGCCAGCGGCGACTTGAACGATGAGCAGTTCTTC
CDR3: CASGDLNDEQFF

D: NA
J: TRBJ2-1
size: NA
V: TRBV12-3/TRBV12-4
DNA: TGTGCCAGTAGAGGACAGAAAGATGAGCAGTTCTTC
CDR3: CASRGQKDEQFF

D: NA
J: TRBJ1-5
size: NA
V: TRBV6-2/TRBV6-3
DNA: TGTGCCAGCCATCAGGGAGGCAATCAGCCCCAGCATTTT
CDR3: CASHQGGNQPQHF

D: NA
J: TRBJ1-5
size: NA
V: TRBV7-8
DNA: TGTGCCAGCAGCTTAGTACAGAATAGCAATCAGCCCCAGCATTTT
CDR3: CASSLVQNSNQPQHF

D: NA
J: TRBJ2-2
size: many
V: TRBV12-3/TRBV12-4
DNA: TGTGCCAGCAGTTTAGCCGGGCATCCCGGGGAGCTGTTTTTT
CDR3: CASSLAGHPGELFF

D: TRBD1
J: TRBJ1-2
size: many
V: TRBV28
DNA: TGTGCCAGCAGTTCGGACAGGGCGAGAGGCTACACCTTC
CDR3: CASSSDRARGYTF

D: NA
J: TRBJ1-1
size: few
V: TRBV20-1
DNA: TGCAGTGCTAGAGACCTTTATGGACAGTTTAGCACTGAAGCTTTCTTT
CDR3: CSARDLYGQFSTEAFF

D: TRBD1
J: TRBJ2-5
size: few
V: TRBV28
DNA: TGTGCCAGCAGTTTGCGACAGGGGCGCGTGTACCAAGAGACCCAGTACTTC
CDR3: CASSLRQGRVYQETQYF

D: NA
J: TRBJ2-5
size: NA
V: TRBV7-9
DNA: TGTGCCAACACCTTTCTCCAAGAGACCCAGTACTTC
CDR3: CANTFLQETQYF

D: TRBD2
J: TRBJ2-7
size: NA
V: TRBV20-1
DNA: TGCAGTGCTAGCCCGGGACTAGCGGGGACCTACGAGCAGTACTTC
CDR3: CSASPGLAGTYEQYF

D: NA
J: TRBJ2-2
size: NA
V: TRBV5-4
DNA: TGTGCCAGCAGCGTAGGGACCGACCACCTGAACACCGGGGAGCTGTTTTTT
CDR3: CASSVGTDHLNTGELFF

D: NA
J: TRBJ2-3
size: NA
V: TRBV14
DNA: TGTGCCAGCAGCCCTCGGACTCGGCTCGCAGATACGCAGTATTTT
CDR3: CASSPRTRLADTQYF

D: NA
J: TRBJ1-1
size: few
V: TRBV20-1
DNA: TGCAGTGTCAAACGGGGGGCGGGGGACACTGAAGCTTTCTTT
CDR3: CSVKRGAGDTEAFF

D: NA
J: TRBJ2-5
size: few
V: TRBV2
DNA: TGTGCCAGCAGTGATACAGAATCGGAGACCCAGTACTTC
CDR3: CASSDTESETQYF

D: TRBD1
J: TRBJ1-1
size: NA
V: TRBV12-3/TRBV12-4
DNA: TGTGCCAGCAGCCTAGGGGGGGACAGAGCTTTCTTT
CDR3: CASSLGGDRAFF

D: NA
J: TRBJ2-2
size: NA
V: TRBV27
DNA: TGTGCCAGCAGTTTACAGGGCTCTCCTACCGGGGAGCTGTTTTTT
CDR3: CASSLQGSPTGELFF

D: NA
J: TRBJ2-1
size: once
V: TRBV4-1
DNA: TGCGCCAGCAGCCAAGAACAACGGGGGATTATGTTCTTC
CDR3: CASSQEQRGIMFF

D: NA
J: TRBJ2-1
size: NA
V: TRBV7-8
DNA: TGTGCCAGCAGCTCCACATCCTACAATGAGCTGTTCTTC
CDR3: CASSSTSYNELFF

D: NA
J: TRBJ2-1
size: few
V: TRBV6-5
DNA: TGTGCCAGCACCTACTCGCTACAGGGTGGGAAAGACTCCTACAATGAGCAGTTCTTC
CDR3: CASTYSLQGGKDSYNEQFF